Listed here are 17 T cell receptor beta chains from one sample, sequenced in a study of technical replicates of blood from a few donors (dated by TCRdb to about 2017). Library preparation employed the immunoSEQ multiplex PCR assay. TCRdb retrieved this table from immuneACCESS and kept in-frame rearrangements only. Not all clones are present; in checked studies, unresolved V genes account for under half, and no reason is known for the remainder. The sample table records about 73,000 clones; roughly 93% of these occur just once. The ten largest clones take up 0.25% of the sample. The material sequenced was T cells isolated from PBMCs. The receptors shown here come from a human donor in good health.

This sequence joins TRBV9 and TRBJ2-1; TRBD2 matches 8 bases. Germline trimming cut 3 bases from V and 8 bases from J; bases unmatched to any gene: 7. Per the germline V gene, CDR1 is SGDLS and CDR2 is YYNGEE. CDR3 length: 14 residues. CDR3 in amino acids: CASSGGLAGYEQFF. As DNA, the CDR3 is TGTGCCAGCAGCGGGGGGTTAGCGGGGTATGAGCAGTTCTTC. Full variable domain (outside the CDR3, taken from reference TRBV9 and TRBJ2-1): DSGVTQTPKHLITATGQRVTLRCSPRSGDLSVYWYQQSLDQGLQFLIQYYNGEERAKGNILERFSAQQFPDLHSELNLSSLELGDSALYFCASSGGLAGYEQFFGPGTRLTVL.

This clone was detected only once. The rearrangement uses TRBV5-1 and TRBJ1-4; 7 bases are shared with TRBD1. This CDR3 is built from 18 residues. The germline CDR1 and CDR2 sequences are SGHRS and YFSETQ. With 2 bases clipped from V and 7 bases from J, the junction kept 17 bases outside the gene matches. The chain's CDR3 is CASSFYPPNRGQSEKLFF. The CDR3 nucleotides read TGCGCCAGCAGCTTCTACCCCCCTAACAGGGGTCAAAGTGAAAAACTGTTTTTT.

This rearrangement joins TRBV28 to TRBJ2-7, with TRBD1 as a possible D gene (6 bases). CDR3 size: 14 residues. Trimming shortened V by 3 bases and J by 9 bases, and 18 bases separated the two germline ends. The germline V gene encodes CDR1 MDHEN and CDR2 SYDVKM. The CDR3 coding sequence is TGTGCCAGCAGTTTCCCACAGGGCTGGGGTGTGCAGTACTTC. The encoded protein is CASSFPQGWGVQYF.

This clone appeared a few times. V and J are TRBV10-3 and TRBJ1-1, with a possible D match to TRBD1 (6 bases). The CDR3 sequence is 13 residues long. The germline V and J ends were trimmed by 9 bases and 0 bases, with 11 bases remaining between them. Per germline, CDR1 ENHRY and CDR2 SYGVKD. The CDR3 sequence is CAIRGHLNTEAFF. The CDR3 DNA reads TGTGCCATAAGGGGACATTTGAACACTGAAGCTTTCTTT.

This clone appeared once. The chain employs TRBV18 and TRBJ2-1; the match to TRBD1 covers 7 bases. V gave up 0 bases and J gave up 4 bases; unmatched junction bases: 3. The CDR3 loop spans 15 amino acids. Germline CDR1 and CDR2: KGHSH and LQKENI. In DNA, the CDR3 is TGTGCCAGCTCACCACCCCTGACAGGGTACAATGAGCAGTTCTTC. Translating it yields CASSPPLTGYNEQFF.

The rearrangement links TRBV11-3 to TRBJ2-7; D gene unclear. Germline V lookup: CDR1 SGHNT, CDR2 YENEEA. Trimming left V 5 bases short and J 3 bases short, with 8 bases between. The CDR3 is 12 amino acids. In DNA form, the CDR3 reads TGTGCCAGCAGCGGCCTAGGCTACGAGCAGTACTTC. Its translation: CASSGLGYEQYF.

This chain uses TRBV15 with TRBJ2-7; a possible D gene is TRBD1 (6 bases). This CDR3 has 15 residues. Trimming took 4 bases from V and 4 from J, leaving 17 bases between them. The germline V gene encodes CDR1 LNHNV and CDR2 YYDKDF (reference sequence). The CDR3 DNA sequence: TGTGCCACCAGCAATCTTGGACAGCTTAATTACGAGCAGTACTTC. Translated, it gives CATSNLGQLNYEQYF.

This sequence joins TRBV6-6 and TRBJ2-7; weak D call: TRBD1 (5 bases). The ends were cut back, 6 bases at V and 5 bases at J, with 14 bases in the middle. The germline CDR1 and CDR2 sequences are MNHNY and SVGAGI (reference sequence). This CDR3 has 13 residues. This chain's CDR3 is CASRVQGDHEQYF. CDR3 nucleotide sequence: TGTGCCAGCAGGGTACAAGGGGATCACGAGCAGTACTTC.

This chain uses TRBV27 with TRBJ2-7; TRBD2 matches 11 bases. The CDR3 has 15 amino acids. Germline assignment: CDR1 MNHEY and CDR2 SMNVEV (reference sequence). V lost 8 bases, J lost 1 base, and 7 bases stayed unmatched. The DNA for the CDR3 is TGTGCCAGCCGTCCTGGGACTAGCGGTTCCTACGAGCAGTACTTC. Encoded protein: CASRPGTSGSYEQYF.

CDR3 DNA: TGCGCCAGCAGCTCTACTCCGGGACAGGGCTACGAGCAGTACTTC. This codes for CASSSTPGQGYEQYF. The chain employs TRBV5-1 and TRBJ2-7, with 9 nucleotides matching TRBD1. There are 15 residues in the CDR3. Germline assignment: CDR1 SGHRS and CDR2 YFSETQ. Trimming at V came to 3 bases and at J to 3 bases, leaving 7 bases not matched to a gene.

This chain joins TRBV5-1 and TRBJ1-1; possible D gene TRBD1, 5 bases. This CDR3 region has 12 residues. The V gene's germline CDR1 is SGHRS and CDR2 YFSETQ. Trimming cost V 3 bases and J 8 bases, with 11 bases left between them. The CDR3 DNA follows: TGCGCCAGCAGCTCGACAGTTACCGAAGCTTTCTTT. Translating gives CASSSTVTEAFF.

This rearrangement joins TRBV30 to TRBJ2-5; TRBD2 might be the D (5 bases). Germline assignment: CDR1 GTSNPN and CDR2 SVGIG (reference sequence). Trimming cost V 5 bases and J 4 bases, with 11 bases left between them. This CDR3 has 12 amino acids. The CDR3 DNA follows: TGTGCCTGGGGGAGACGCTCAGAGACCCAGTACTTC. Amino acids: CAWGRRSETQYF. The variable domain in full, completed from reference TRBV30 and TRBJ2-5, reads SQTIHQWPATLVQPVGSPLSLECTVEGTSNPNLYWYRQAAGRGLQLLFYSVGIGQISSEVPQNLSASRPQDRQFILSSKKLLLSDSGFYLCAWGRRSETQYFGPGTRLLVL.

With regard to this clone: A junction end diverges from the germline sequence, so it may reflect a read error. The chain uses TRBV28 and TRBJ1-5; D is unresolved. This CDR3 has 14 amino acids. The germline V gene has CDR1 MDHEN and CDR2 SYDVKM. CDR3 protein: CASIRQISNQPQHF. CDR3 DNA: TGTGCTAGCATTCGTCAGATTAGCAATCAGCCCCAGCATTTT.

This chain joins TRBV30 and TRBJ2-1, with 10 bases identical to TRBD2. Looked up from germline, CDR1 is GTSNPN and CDR2 is SVGIG (reference sequence). The CDR3 runs 14 residues. The CDR3 sequence is CALTSGRCRDEQFF. The CDR3 nucleotides read TGTGCGTTGACTAGCGGGCGATGTAGGGATGAGCAGTTCTTC.

This clone was seen a handful of times. The J gene is TRBJ1-2, the V gene TRBV7-9; D might be TRBD1 (6 bases). Per germline, CDR1 SEHNR and CDR2 FQNEAQ (reference sequence). The V gene lost 0 bases and the J gene lost 4 bases, with 6 bases spanning the gap. This CDR3 region has 13 residues. DNA of the CDR3: TGTGCCAGCAGCTTAGCAGGGGGCTATGGCTACACCTTC. Encoded protein: CASSLAGGYGYTF.

CDR3 residues: CASSTTGSGESYEQYF. The CDR3 coding sequence is TGTGCCAGCAGCACCACCGGGAGCGGGGAGAGCTACGAGCAGTACTTC. The chain employs TRBV2 and TRBJ2-7; the match to TRBD2 covers 7 bases. Germline V lookup: CDR1 SNHLY, CDR2 FYNNEI. The CDR3 length is 16 residues. V lost 6 bases to trimming and J lost 3 bases; unmatched junction nucleotides: 14. Combining the CDR3 with reference TRBV2 and TRBJ2-7 gives the whole variable domain EPEVTQTPSHQVTQMGQEVILRCVPISNHLYFYWYRQILGQKVEFLVSFYNNEISEKSEIFDDQFSVERPDGSNFTLKIRSTKLEDSAMYFCASSTTGSGESYEQYFGPGTRLTVT.

The V gene is TRBV13, the J gene TRBJ2-1; 10 nucleotides align to TRBD2. The CDR3 is 18 amino acids. CDR1 PRHDT and CDR2 FYEKMQ come from the germline V gene (reference sequence). V lost 2 bases and J lost 7; bases outside the gene matches: 14. The chain's CDR3 is CASSLTQLRLAGQNEQFF. Here the CDR3 DNA reads TGTGCCAGCAGCTTAACCCAACTCAGACTAGCGGGCCAAAATGAGCAGTTCTTC. Looking up the rest from reference TRBV13 and TRBJ2-1 gives the full variable domain: AAGVIQSPRHLIKEKRETATLKCYPIPRHDTVYWYQQGPGQDPQFLISFYEKMQSDKGSIPDRFSAQQFSDYHSELNMSSLELGDSALYFCASSLTQLRLAGQNEQFFGPGTRLTVL.